This T cell receptor beta chain was profiled in a study of blood T cell repertoires in COVID-19. As for the study in general: Collection of acute and convalescent COVID-19 samples took place in the United States, Italy and Spain.

Per the study methods: Estimates of nucleated cell counts were drawn from the amplification of reference gene primers. Generated by immunoSEQ multiplex PCR, the TCRdb table keeps only in-frame clones and is missing some. The V and J calls and the clone size are those of that table, but D and trimming were determined from the DNA. The sample lists approximately 500,000 clones, approximately 91% seen once, with about 8.2% in the top ten. V shed 4 bases and J 4 bases; nucleotides not matched to a gene: 5. The CDR3 sequence is 14 residues long. CDR1 is ENHRY and CDR2 is SYGVKD in the germline V gene. One Seattle source followed patients from active infection through their disease course.

The V call is TRBV10-3, the J call TRBJ2-3; 7 bases agree with TRBD2. This clonotype was sampled from a woman aged 45-65 years with COVID-19, enrolled during active disease. Sequenced sample: peripheral blood. CDR3: CAISGPSGPDTQYF. CDR3 DNA: TGTGCCATCAGTGGGCCTAGCGGCCCAGATACGCAGTATTTT.